These 7 T cell receptor beta chains were sequenced from one sample in a study of blood T cells in healthy people across ages. A second about 6 to 11 cycle PCR used barcoded and J-beta primers. Each CDR3 protein gets one entry after TCRdb re-called the 5' RACE reads with MiXCR. Among some 640,000 distinct CDR3 sequences listed, approximately 30% were seen once. The specimen sequenced was blood. The receptors were gathered from a woman aged 80 or older in good health.

This chain links TRBV3-1 with TRBJ2-5; possibly TRBD1 for D (7 bases). With 2 bases removed from V and 4 bases from J, the gap between germline ends came to 17 bases. CDR1 and CDR2 (germline): LGHDT, YNNKEL (reference sequence). There are 16 residues in the CDR3. The CDR3 nucleotides are TGTGCCAGCAGCCAAAGGGGGCGGGGCCGAGGAGAGACCCAGTACTTC. Its translation: CASSQRGRGRGETQYF.

As regards this clonotype: Germline and junction disagree at one end, which may indicate a read error. The chain uses TRBV25-1 and TRBJ1-4, with D unresolved. The CDR3 has 15 amino acids. Germline V gene sequence: CDR1 MGHDK, CDR2 SYGVNS. The CDR3 DNA sequence: TGTGCCAGCAGCGAATTTGGCGAGGCTAATGAAAAACTGTTTTTT. Translation gives CASSEFGEANEKLFF.

This clonotype was seen a few times. The rearrangement links TRBV20-1 to TRBJ2-3, with 9 bases lining up with TRBD2. The length of the CDR3 is 14 residues. Germline assignment: CDR1 DFQATT and CDR2 SNEGSKA (reference sequence). J gave up 0 bases and V 6 bases, and 4 bases lay outside the gene matches. The CDR3 spells CSAKRGVSTDTQYF. The DNA for the CDR3 is TGCAGTGCAAAGCGGGGGGTTAGCACAGATACGCAGTATTTT.

This clonotype was observed at least ten times. The chain is built from TRBV30 and TRBJ2-3; 10 bases fit TRBD2. Germline values: CDR1 GTSNPN, CDR2 SVGIG (reference sequence). The CDR3 runs to 13 residues. After removal of 7 bases from V and 2 bases from J, the junction contained 3 bases not matched to a gene. This chain's CDR3 is CAYSGGNTDTQYF. In nucleotides, the CDR3 is TGTGCCTATAGCGGGGGGAACACAGATACGCAGTATTTT.

This chain links TRBV30 with TRBJ2-5, with a weak D call TRBD2 (6 bases). Germline V gene lookup returns CDR1 GTSNPN and CDR2 SVGIG (reference sequence). The CDR3 spans 14 residues. The V end was cut by 5 bases, the J end by 4 bases, with 17 bases between. The CDR3 sequence: CAWGMGGPVETQYF. The CDR3 DNA reads TGTGCCTGGGGGATGGGGGGACCGGTAGAGACCCAGTACTTC.

The rearrangement joins TRBV3-1 to TRBJ1-5; the D is unclear. The CDR3 totals 15 residues. The V gene's germline CDR1 is LGHDT and CDR2 YNNKEL (reference sequence). The germline V and J ends were trimmed by 0 bases and 5 bases, with 11 bases remaining between them. The CDR3 bases are TGTGCCAGCAGCCAAGATTTAGGATGGGATCAGCCCCAGCATTTT. Its protein is CASSQDLGWDQPQHF.

This clonotype was detected ten times or more. Compared with germline, one end of the junction differs, possibly owing to a read error. The genes are TRBV5-1 and TRBJ1-5; D is unclear. CDR1 and CDR2 from the germline V gene are SGHRS and YFSETQ. There are 13 residues in the CDR3. The CDR3 sequence is CASSLGQNQPQHF. Written as DNA, the CDR3 is TGTGCCAGCAGCTTAGGGCAGAATCAGCCCCAGCATTTT.